This paragraph covers one TCR beta chain sequence. Its antigen is undetermined. In the original analysis: ImmunoSEQ only sent back junction sequences with no quality scores, so filtering was done differently. The assay was immunoSEQ multiplex PCR, and TCRdb's table has in-frame clones only and misses some. V, J and clone size are taken as reported in that table, and D and trimming were inferred from the DNA itself. This table has over a million clones, 78% appearing once. The record originates from a study of shared clonotypes between healthy human individuals. General study points: There were few donors, and this limited the genetic and exposure-history diversity represented. Clonotypes shared by all four sorted-subset donors had higher generation probabilities than non-shared clonotypes.

The CDR3 length is 15 residues. V lost 5 bases to trimming and J lost 8 bases, with 21 bases between them. In germline, CDR1 is SGHTA, CDR2 FQGNSA. Researchers partitioned CD4+ cells into CD45RA+ naive and CD45RA-negative memory subsets. This clonotype was obtained from a man between 18 and 35 years old in good health. Some clones in this sample may be carry-over from other donors' samples. The chain recombines TRBV7-2 with TRBJ1-2; TRBD1 is a possible D gene (6 bases). The sequenced material came from memory CD4+ T cells from PBMCs. Documented subset: CD45RA-negative fraction. The CDR3 nucleotides are TGTGCCAGCAGCGCCCGGGACCCAGGGGTCCAAGGCTACACCTTC. It specifies CASSARDPGVQGYTF.